This TCR beta chain is from a study of Ad26.COV2.S vaccination and SARS-CoV-2 variants. The CDR3 sequence is 15 residues long. The V gene lost 5 bases and the J gene lost 5 bases, with 19 bases spanning the gap. Germline values: CDR1 LNHDA, CDR2 SQIVND (reference sequence). Libraries were prepared by immunoSEQ multiplex PCR; TCRdb keeps only in-frame clonotypes and omits some of them. In the table there are approximately 140,000 clones, 86% of which are singletons. General study results and limits: Spike-specific TCR breadth ran higher among vaccine recipients than placebo recipients. Similar non-spike TCR breadth was observed in recipients of vaccine and of placebo. An underestimation of total T cell responses may have resulted from the TCR breadth and depth analyses. Responses of spike-specific T cells (both CD8+ and CD4+) reportedly showed substantial breadth after vaccination.

Of note for this clone: Its matching antigen is unknown.

The origin of this receptor is a human donor who had recovered from COVID-19. The sequenced sample was peripheral blood, obtained after recovery from COVID-19. The chain links TRBV19 to TRBJ2-7, with D perhaps being TRBD1 or TRBD2 (5 bases each). The chain's CDR3 is CASSESNRGPHEQYF. The CDR3 coding sequence is TGTGCCAGTAGTGAATCTAACCGGGGCCCCCACGAGCAGTACTTC.